The 13 T cell receptor beta chains below all came from one sample that was sequenced in a study of blood T cells in healthy people across ages. A second PCR of 7 to 11 cycles used a sample-barcoded 5' primer and a J-beta primer mix. MiXCR was run by TCRdb on the 5' RACE reads, yielding one entry per CDR3 protein. The sample holds 700,000 or so distinct CDR3 sequences, around 43% seen once. The sample comprised blood. Every receptor here comes from a man older than 75 in good health.

This clonotype has just a few counts. The CDR3 coding sequence is TGTGCCAGCAGCTTAGTCCCACTTCGACAGGGAAGCTCCTACGAGCAGTACTTC. Residues: CASSLVPLRQGSSYEQYF. The genes are TRBV7-6 and TRBJ2-7; 7 bases are shared with TRBD1. Germline values: CDR1 SGHVS, CDR2 FNYEAQ. Trimming took 1 base from V and 0 from J; bases not matched to a gene: 12. The CDR3 extends over 18 amino acids. Full variable domain (rest looked up from reference TRBV7-6 and TRBJ2-7): GAGVSQSPRYKVTKRGQDVALRCDPISGHVSLYWYRQALGQGPEFLTYFNYEAQQDKSGLPNDRFSAERPEGSISTLTIQRTEQRDSAMYRCASSLVPLRQGSSYEQYFGPGTRLTVT.

DNA for the CDR3: TGCAGTGCTATCGGACACAGGAATTACCAAGAGACCCAGTACTTC. This encodes CSAIGHRNYQETQYF. This rearrangement joins TRBV20-1 to TRBJ2-5; possibly TRBD1 for D (5 bases). The CDR3 is made up of 15 amino acids. Per germline, CDR1 DFQATT and CDR2 SNEGSKA (reference sequence). Between the trimmed V and J ends, which lost 4 bases and 0 bases, there was a span of 15 bases.

V and J are TRBV20-1 and TRBJ2-4; 11 bases fit TRBD2. The CDR3 spans 15 residues. CDR1 and CDR2 from the germline V gene are DFQATT and SNEGSKA (reference sequence). V dropped 5 bases and J dropped 3; count of bases not matched to a gene: 6. In DNA, the CDR3 is TGCAGTGCTTTACAGACTAGCGGGAACAAAAACATTCAGTACTTC. As protein: CSALQTSGNKNIQYF.

The chain recombines TRBV6-2 or TRBV6-3 with TRBJ2-1; 9 bases map to TRBD1. The CDR3 has 14 residues. The germline gives CDR1 MNHEY, CDR2 SVGEGT. The V and J ends lost 5 bases and 9 bases, in that order; junction bases with no gene match: 8. This CDR3 reads CASSPGQGPREQFF. CDR3 DNA: TGTGCCAGCAGTCCGGGACAGGGTCCTCGTGAGCAGTTCTTC.

V and J are TRBV7-9 and TRBJ2-7, with D possibly TRBD1 on 6 matching bases. The V end lost 4 bases, the J end lost 3 bases, and 10 bases lay between the germline ends. This CDR3 contains 13 residues. Germline loops: CDR1 SEHNR, CDR2 FQNEAQ (reference sequence). For the CDR3, the DNA is TGTGCCAGCAGCTATACAGGGAGCTACGAGCAGTACTTC. Its translation: CASSYTGSYEQYF.

On this clonotype itself: An end of the junction differs from the germline gene, which may be a read error. The CDR3 region has the DNA TGTGCCAGCAGCCAAGAAACGGGTTCGGGGGCCGACGTCCTGACTTTC. Translation: CASSQETGSGADVLTF. The chain is built from TRBV3-1 and TRBJ2-6, with D perhaps TRBD1 or TRBD2 (6 bases each). Germline lookup yields CDR1 LGHDT and CDR2 YNNKEL (reference sequence). CDR3 size: 16 residues. Variable domain in full (rest from reference TRBV3-1 and TRBJ2-6): DTAVSQTPKYLVTQMGNDKSIKCEQNLGHDTMYWYKQDSKKFLKIMFSYNNKELIINETVPNRFSPKSPDKAHLNLHINSLELGDSAVYFCASSQETGSGADVLTFGAGSRLTVL.

The rearrangement links TRBV6-1 to TRBJ1-6, with 9 bases identical to TRBD1. Germline V gene data show CDR1 as MNHNS and CDR2 as SASEGT. The junction had 11 bases not matched to a gene; V was cut back by 4 bases and J by 10 bases. CDR3 length: 16 residues. The CDR3 spells CASSGAGTGFMSPLHF. The CDR3 bases are TGTGCCAGCAGTGGTGCCGGGACAGGGTTTATGTCACCCCTCCACTTT.

The chain carries TRBV4-1 and TRBJ2-4; no firm D call. This CDR3 spans 13 amino acids. Germline V gene data show CDR1 as MGHRA and CDR2 as YSYEKL. V shed 0 bases and J shed 9 bases, with 9 bases lying between them. The CDR3 loop reads CASSQDRMVIQYF. CDR3 nucleotides: TGCGCCAGCAGCCAAGATCGTATGGTCATTCAGTACTTC.

This clonotype was counted a few times. The rearrangement uses TRBV27 and TRBJ1-2, with TRBD1 identical over 9 bases. The CDR3 has 15 residues. Germline V lookup: CDR1 MNHEY, CDR2 SMNVEV (reference sequence). Trimming took 5 bases from V and 4 from J; bases not matched to a gene: 8. The DNA of the CDR3 is TGTGCCAGCAGTAACAGGGGGCAGAGGGGCTATGGCTACACCTTC. The encoded protein is CASSNRGQRGYGYTF.

This clonotype was observed a few times. The chain uses TRBV6-6 and TRBJ1-4; D is unclear. This CDR3 comprises 14 residues. Trimming stripped 0 bases from V and 4 bases from J, with 6 bases between. Per germline, CDR1 MNHNY and CDR2 SVGAGI (reference sequence). The CDR3 protein is CASSYSSGNEKLFF. CDR3 nucleotide sequence: TGTGCCAGCAGTTACTCTTCCGGTAATGAAAAACTGTTTTTT.

This clonotype has ten or more counts. The rearrangement links TRBV12-3 or TRBV12-4 to TRBJ2-2; 7 nucleotides agree with TRBD2. This CDR3 contains 17 residues. V lost 0 bases, J lost 2 bases, and 6 bases stayed unmatched. CDR3 sequence reads: CASSLARGRSNTGELFF. The CDR3 DNA reads as TGTGCCAGCAGTTTAGCGCGGGGGAGGTCCAACACCGGGGAGCTGTTTTTT.

This clonotype was counted between two and nine times. The CDR3 DNA sequence: TGTGCCAGCAGTTACGGTGCCGGTCCCGATACGCAGTATTTT. This translates into CASSYGAGPDTQYF. The chain employs TRBV6-2 or TRBV6-3 and TRBJ2-3; D not certain. The CDR3 has 14 residues. Germline CDR1 reads MNHEY; CDR2 reads SVGEGT. Trimming cost V 2 bases and J 6 bases, with 12 bases left between them.

This clonotype was recorded only once. CDR3 nucleotide sequence: TGTGCCAGCAGCTTAGGGATGGCGGGGGGACTATCCTACGAGCAGTACTTC. It codes for CASSLGMAGGLSYEQYF. V usage is TRBV7-9 and J usage is TRBJ2-7; 8 nucleotides agree with TRBD2. Trimming cost V 1 base and J 1 base; bases outside gene matches: 9. Germline-derived CDR1 and CDR2 are SEHNR and FQNEAQ (reference sequence). This CDR3 contains 17 residues. The full variable domain, rest sourced from reference TRBV7-9 and TRBJ2-7, is DTGVSQNPRHKITKRGQNVTFRCDPISEHNRLYWYRQTLGQGPEFLTYFQNEAQLEKSRLLSDRFSAERPKGSFSTLEIQRTEQGDSAMYLCASSLGMAGGLSYEQYFGPGTRLTVT.